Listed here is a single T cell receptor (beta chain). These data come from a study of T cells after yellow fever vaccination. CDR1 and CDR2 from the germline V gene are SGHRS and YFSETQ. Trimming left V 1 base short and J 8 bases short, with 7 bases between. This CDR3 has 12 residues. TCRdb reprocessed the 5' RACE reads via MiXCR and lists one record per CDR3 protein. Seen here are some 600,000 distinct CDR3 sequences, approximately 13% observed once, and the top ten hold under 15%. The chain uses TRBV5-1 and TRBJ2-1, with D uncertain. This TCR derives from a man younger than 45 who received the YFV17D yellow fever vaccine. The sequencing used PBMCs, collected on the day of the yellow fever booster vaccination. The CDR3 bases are TGCGCCAGCAGCTTGTCGCGGCATGAGCAGTTCTTC. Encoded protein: CASSLSRHEQFF.